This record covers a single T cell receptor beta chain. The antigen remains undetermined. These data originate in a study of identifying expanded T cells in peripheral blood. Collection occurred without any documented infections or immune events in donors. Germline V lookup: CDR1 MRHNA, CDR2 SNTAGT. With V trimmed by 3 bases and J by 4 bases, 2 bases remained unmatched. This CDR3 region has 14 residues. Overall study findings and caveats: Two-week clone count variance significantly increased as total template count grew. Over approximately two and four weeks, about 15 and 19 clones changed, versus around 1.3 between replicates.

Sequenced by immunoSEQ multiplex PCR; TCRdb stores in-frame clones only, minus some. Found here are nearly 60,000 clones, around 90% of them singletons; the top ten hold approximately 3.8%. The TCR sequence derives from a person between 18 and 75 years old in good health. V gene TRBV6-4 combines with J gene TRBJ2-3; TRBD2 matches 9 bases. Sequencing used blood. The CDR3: CASSERGGPDTQYF. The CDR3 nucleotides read TGTGCCAGCAGTGAGCGGGGGGGCCCAGATACGCAGTATTTT.